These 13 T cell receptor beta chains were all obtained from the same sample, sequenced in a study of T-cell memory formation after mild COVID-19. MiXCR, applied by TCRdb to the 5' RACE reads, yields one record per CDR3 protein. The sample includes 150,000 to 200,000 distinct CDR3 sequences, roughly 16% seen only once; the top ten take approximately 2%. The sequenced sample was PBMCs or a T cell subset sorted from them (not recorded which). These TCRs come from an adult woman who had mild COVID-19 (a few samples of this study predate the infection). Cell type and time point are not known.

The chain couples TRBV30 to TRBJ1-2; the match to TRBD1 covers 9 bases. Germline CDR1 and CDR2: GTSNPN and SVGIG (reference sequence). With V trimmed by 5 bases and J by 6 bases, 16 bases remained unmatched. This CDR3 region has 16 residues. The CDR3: CAWGTGTGISMDGYTF. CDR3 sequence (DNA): TGTGCCTGGGGGACCGGGACAGGGATATCGATGGATGGCTACACCTTC. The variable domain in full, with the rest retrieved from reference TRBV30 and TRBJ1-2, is SQTIHQWPATLVQPVGSPLSLECTVEGTSNPNLYWYRQAAGRGLQLLFYSVGIGQISSEVPQNLSASRPQDRQFILSSKKLLLSDSGFYLCAWGTGTGISMDGYTFGSGTRLTVV.

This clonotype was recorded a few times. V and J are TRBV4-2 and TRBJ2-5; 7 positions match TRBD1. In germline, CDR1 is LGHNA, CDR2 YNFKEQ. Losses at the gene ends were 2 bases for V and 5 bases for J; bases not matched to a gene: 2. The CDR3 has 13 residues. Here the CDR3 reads CASSQQDRETQYF. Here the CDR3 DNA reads TGTGCCAGCAGCCAACAGGACAGGGAGACCCAGTACTTC.

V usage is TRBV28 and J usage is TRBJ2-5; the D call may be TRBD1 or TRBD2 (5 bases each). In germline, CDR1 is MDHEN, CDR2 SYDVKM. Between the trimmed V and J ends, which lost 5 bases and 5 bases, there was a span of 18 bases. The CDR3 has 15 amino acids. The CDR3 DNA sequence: TGTGCCAGCAGTCCCTCCAGGGTCGGCGGGGAGACCCAGTACTTC. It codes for CASSPSRVGGETQYF.

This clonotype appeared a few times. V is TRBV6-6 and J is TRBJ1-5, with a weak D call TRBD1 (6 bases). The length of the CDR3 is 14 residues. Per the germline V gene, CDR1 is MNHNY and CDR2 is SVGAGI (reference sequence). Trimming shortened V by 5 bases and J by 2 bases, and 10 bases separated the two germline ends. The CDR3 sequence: CASSPQGRNQPQHF. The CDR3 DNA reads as TGTGCCAGCAGTCCACAGGGTCGCAATCAGCCCCAGCATTTT.

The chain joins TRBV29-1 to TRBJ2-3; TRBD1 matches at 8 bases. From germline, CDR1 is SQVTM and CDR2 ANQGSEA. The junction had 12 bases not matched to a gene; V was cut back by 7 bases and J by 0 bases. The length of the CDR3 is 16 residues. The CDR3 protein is CSALRGLASSTDTQYF. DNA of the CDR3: TGCAGCGCTCTCAGGGGGCTAGCGTCTAGCACAGATACGCAGTATTTT.

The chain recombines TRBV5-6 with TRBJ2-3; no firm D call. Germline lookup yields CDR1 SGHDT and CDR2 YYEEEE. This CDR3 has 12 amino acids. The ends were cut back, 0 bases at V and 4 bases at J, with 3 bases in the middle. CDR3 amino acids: CASSLDPDTQYF. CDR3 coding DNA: TGTGCCAGCAGCTTGGATCCAGATACGCAGTATTTT. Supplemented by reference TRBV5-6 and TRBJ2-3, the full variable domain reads DAGVTQSPTHLIKTRGQQVTLRCSPKSGHDTVSWYQQALGQGPQFIFQYYEEEERQRGNFPDRFSGHQFPNYSSELNVNALLLGDSALYLCASSLDPDTQYFGPGTRLTVL.

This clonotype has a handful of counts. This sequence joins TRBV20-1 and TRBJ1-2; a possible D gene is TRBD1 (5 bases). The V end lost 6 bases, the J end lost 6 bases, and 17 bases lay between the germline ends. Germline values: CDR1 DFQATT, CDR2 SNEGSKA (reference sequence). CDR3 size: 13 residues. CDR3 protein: CSAGWGPRDGYTF. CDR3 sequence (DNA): TGCAGTGCCGGGTGGGGACCAAGGGATGGCTACACCTTC.

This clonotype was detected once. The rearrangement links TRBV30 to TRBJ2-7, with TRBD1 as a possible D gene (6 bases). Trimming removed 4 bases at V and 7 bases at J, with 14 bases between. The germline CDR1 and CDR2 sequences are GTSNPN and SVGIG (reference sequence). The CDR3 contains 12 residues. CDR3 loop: CAWKNRAGEQYF. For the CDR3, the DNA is TGTGCCTGGAAAAACAGGGCCGGGGAGCAGTACTTC.

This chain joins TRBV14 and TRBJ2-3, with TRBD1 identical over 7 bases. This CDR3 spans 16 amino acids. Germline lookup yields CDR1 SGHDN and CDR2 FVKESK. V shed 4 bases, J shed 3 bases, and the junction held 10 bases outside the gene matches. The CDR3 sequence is CASSPTDRRLTDTQYF. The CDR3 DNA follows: TGTGCCAGCAGCCCGACGGACAGGCGATTAACAGATACGCAGTATTTT. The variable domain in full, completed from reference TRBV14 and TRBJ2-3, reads EAGVTQFPSHSVIEKGQTVTLRCDPISGHDNLYWYRRVMGKEIKFLLHFVKESKQDESGMPNNRFLAERTGGTYSTLKVQPAELEDSGVYFCASSPTDRRLTDTQYFGPGTRLTVL.

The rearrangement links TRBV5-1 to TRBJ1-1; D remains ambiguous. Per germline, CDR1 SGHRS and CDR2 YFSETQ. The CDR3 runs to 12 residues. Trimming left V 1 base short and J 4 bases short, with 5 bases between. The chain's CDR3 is CASSLRPTEAFF. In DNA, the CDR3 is TGCGCCAGCAGCTTGAGGCCCACTGAAGCTTTCTTT.

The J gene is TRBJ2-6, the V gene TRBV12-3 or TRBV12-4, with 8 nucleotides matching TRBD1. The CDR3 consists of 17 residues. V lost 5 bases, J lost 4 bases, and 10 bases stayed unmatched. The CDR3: CASSQNSGGAGANVLTF. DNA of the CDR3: TGTGCCAGCAGTCAAAACTCAGGGGGCGCGGGGGCCAACGTCCTGACTTTC.

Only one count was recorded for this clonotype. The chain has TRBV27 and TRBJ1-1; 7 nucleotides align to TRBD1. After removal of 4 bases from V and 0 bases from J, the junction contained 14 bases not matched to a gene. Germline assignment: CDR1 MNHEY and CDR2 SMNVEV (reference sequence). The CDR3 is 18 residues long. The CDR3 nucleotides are TGTGCCAGCAGTTGGCGGGACAGCTCACCCGCCGTGAACACTGAAGCTTTCTTT. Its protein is CASSWRDSSPAVNTEAFF.

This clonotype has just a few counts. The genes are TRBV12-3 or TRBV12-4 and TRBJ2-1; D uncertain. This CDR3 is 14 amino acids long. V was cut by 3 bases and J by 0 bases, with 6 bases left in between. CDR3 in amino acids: CASSFVSSYNEQFF. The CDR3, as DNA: TGTGCCAGCAGTTTTGTGAGCTCCTACAATGAGCAGTTCTTC.